Listed below are T cell receptor beta chains from one sample, sequenced in a study of cytomegalovirus exposure and HLA in healthy donors. Here immunoSEQ multiplex PCR was the method, and the copy in TCRdb shows in-frame clones only, minus some. The sample lists approximately 90,000 clones, roughly 77% seen once, with approximately 2.1% in the top ten. Source material: PBMCs. Receptor source: a middle-aged man in good health and CMV-seronegative. Each CDR3 is given with its conserved first and last residue. D genes are given only for firm matches. Expanded clones get a size class; other rows say once, few or many, or leave the size out.

v_call,clone_size,cdr3_length,j_call,d_call,cdr3_nt,cdr3_aa
TRBV11-2,NA,15,TRBJ2-1,TRBD2,TGTGCCAGCAGCTTAGGGGGACTAGATGGTGATGAGCAGTTCTTC,CASSLGGLDGDEQFF
TRBV9,NA,14,TRBJ1-1,NA,TGTGCCAGCAGCGTAGAGGCAGGAAGGACTGAAGCTTTCTTT,CASSVEAGRTEAFF
TRBV7-9,NA,10,TRBJ2-1,NA,TGTGCCAGCAGCTCTAGAAGCCAGTTCTTC,CASSSRSQFF
TRBV4-1,NA,18,TRBJ1-5,TRBD1,TGCGCCAGCAGCCAATCAACCTCCGGGACAGGGTTCTCTCAGCCCCAGCATTTT,CASSQSTSGTGFSQPQHF
TRBV5-8,NA,14,TRBJ1-1,NA,TGTGCCAGCAGCCCCGGACAGCATAACACTGAAGCTTTCTTT,CASSPGQHNTEAFF
TRBV7-7,NA,14,TRBJ2-1,TRBD1,TGTGCTAGCAGCTCGGGACAGGGGGCTCCTGAGCAGTTCTTC,CASSSGQGAPEQFF
TRBV15,NA,14,TRBJ1-2,NA,TGTGCCACCAGCAGAGAGGACAAGGGGTATGGCTACACCTTC,CATSREDKGYGYTF
TRBV2,NA,16,TRBJ1-5,TRBD1,TGTGCCAGCAGTCCCCCGGGACAGTATAGCAATCAGCCCCAGCATTTT,CASSPPGQYSNQPQHF
TRBV12-5,once,14,TRBJ1-1,TRBD1,TGTGCTAGTGGCTCAGGGGGCATATACACTGAAGCTTTCTTT,CASGSGGIYTEAFF
TRBV10-3,NA,16,TRBJ2-1,NA,TGTGCCATCAGTGTATCGACTCCGAACCCCTACAATGAGCAGTTCTTC,CAISVSTPNPYNEQFF
TRBV19,few,13,TRBJ1-1,NA,TGTGCCAGTAATGCTCAGGTTAACACTGAAGCTTTCTTT,CASNAQVNTEAFF
TRBV9,NA,15,TRBJ2-1,TRBD2,TGTGCCAGCAGCGTTTCTAGCGGGAGTTTCGATGAGCAGTTCTTC,CASSVSSGSFDEQFF
TRBV5-4,NA,16,TRBJ2-1,TRBD2,TGTGCCAGCAGCTTGGAAGCGGGAGGTCAATACAATGAGCAGTTCTTC,CASSLEAGGQYNEQFF
TRBV5-6,NA,11,TRBJ2-1,NA,TGTGCCAGCAGCTCAGGTGGTGAGCAGTTCTTC,CASSSGGEQFF
TRBV28,NA,15,TRBJ2-7,NA,TGTGCCAGCAGCCCTAGAACCTTTCCGATCTACGAGCAGTACTTC,CASSPRTFPIYEQYF
TRBV6-5,NA,16,TRBJ1-5,TRBD1,TGTGCCAGCAGTTACTCGCGCACAGGGGGACATCAGCCCCAGCATTTT,CASSYSRTGGHQPQHF
TRBV9,NA,16,TRBJ1-4,TRBD1,TGTGCCAGCAGCCCGACGACAGGGCAGCGTCGGGAAAAACTGTTTTTT,CASSPTTGQRREKLFF
TRBV19,NA,15,TRBJ2-3,NA,TGTGCCAGTAGTATCGGAGCGGGTATGGGAGATACGCAGTATTTT,CASSIGAGMGDTQYF
TRBV30,NA,15,TRBJ2-5,TRBD2,TGTGCCTGGAGGGAGGGACTAGCGGGAACGGAGACCCAGTACTTC,CAWREGLAGTETQYF
TRBV5-3,NA,14,TRBJ2-7,TRBD2,TGTGCCAGAAGCGTGCTGGGACTAGCGGGATTTCAGTACTTC,CARSVLGLAGFQYF
TRBV7-3,NA,15,TRBJ2-3,TRBD2,TGTGCCAGCAGCTTACGCGGGGGGCCCACAGATACGCAGTATTTT,CASSLRGGPTDTQYF
TRBV7-6,once,11,TRBJ2-1,NA,TGTGCCAGCAGGGGAGACAATGAGCAGTTCTTC,CASRGDNEQFF
TRBV5-1,once,14,TRBJ2-1,TRBD2,TGCGCCAGTAGGACTAGTCAGTCCTACAATGAGCAGTTCTTC,CASRTSQSYNEQFF
TRBV5-1,NA,14,TRBJ1-1,TRBD1,TGCGCCAGCAGGGAGGCAGGGGGGAACACTGAAGCTTTCTTT,CASREAGGNTEAFF
TRBV6-1,NA,16,TRBJ2-7,TRBD2,TGTGCCAGCAGTGCCAGCAGCGGGGGTACCTCCTACGAGCAGTACTTC,CASSASSGGTSYEQYF
TRBV9,NA,15,TRBJ2-7,TRBD2,TGTGCCAGCAGTGAGACTAGCGGGGGATCCTACGAGCAGTACTTC,CASSETSGGSYEQYF
TRBV20-1,NA,11,TRBJ2-7,NA,TGCAGTGCACCATACACCTACGAGCAGTACTTC,CSAPYTYEQYF
TRBV30,NA,13,TRBJ1-5,NA,TGTGCCTGGACCACAAGTGGCAATCAGCCCCAGCATTTT,CAWTTSGNQPQHF
TRBV21-1,NA,16,TRBJ1-5,NA,TGTGCCAGCAGCAAATCCAGGGAGGCAAGCAATCAGCCCCAGCATTTT,CASSKSREASNQPQHF